The 16 T cell receptor beta chains in this list originate from one sample, sequenced in a study of brain T cells in children with intractable seizures. The assay was immunoSEQ multiplex PCR, and TCRdb's table has in-frame clones only and misses some. The table has around 100,000 clones, roughly 94% seen once; the top ten hold 3.8%. The material sequenced was peripheral blood, taken at surgery. These receptors were taken from a boy under three years old with hemimegalencephaly and intractable seizures.

J is TRBJ2-5 and V is TRBV5-1, with D possibly being TRBD1 (6 bases). V was clipped by 7 bases and J by 5 bases, with 21 bases between them. Germline V gene sequence: CDR1 SGHRS, CDR2 YFSETQ. The CDR3 runs to 15 residues. CDR3 DNA sequence: TGCGCCAGCCGGCCAAATAGTGTAAGGGGGGAGACCCAGTACTTC. Encoded protein: CASRPNSVRGETQYF.

The V and J genes are TRBV7-8 and TRBJ2-1; D is uncertain. The ends were cut back, 1 base at V and 0 bases at J, with 25 bases in the middle. Per the germline V gene, CDR1 is SGHVS and CDR2 is FQNEAQ. CDR3 length: 21 amino acids. CDR3 DNA sequence: TGTGCCAGCAGCTTAGTTTCCGGCTTAGTTGCCCTTGCTAGCTCCTACAATGAGCAGTTCTTC. It codes for CASSLVSGLVALASSYNEQFF.

The CDR3 reads CASSLDVRNTEAFF. The CDR3 nucleotides are TGCGCCAGCAGCTTGGATGTCAGGAACACTGAAGCTTTCTTT. V usage is TRBV5-1 and J usage is TRBJ1-1; D is ambiguous. The CDR3 runs to 14 residues. V was clipped by 0 bases and J by 1 base, with 7 bases between them. Germline CDR1 SGHRS, CDR2 YFSETQ.

This chain uses TRBV3-1 (or the pseudogene TRBV3-2) with TRBJ2-7, with D perhaps being TRBD1 or TRBD2 (6 bases each). The CDR3 contains 15 residues. The germline gives CDR1 LGHDT, CDR2 YNNKEL (reference sequence). V shed 1 base and J shed 0 bases, with 10 bases lying between them. The CDR3: CASSQGGAASYEQYF. The CDR3 DNA sequence: TGTGCCAGCAGCCAAGGGGGGGCCGCCTCCTACGAGCAGTACTTC.

The gene calls are TRBV28 and TRBJ2-7, with a tentative D call TRBD2 (6 bases). The V gene's germline CDR1 is MDHEN and CDR2 SYDVKM. CDR3 length: 12 residues. With 7 bases removed from V and 1 base from J, the gap between germline ends came to 8 bases. DNA for the CDR3: TGTGCCAGCACCGGGAGATCCTACGAGCAGTACTTC. Protein: CASTGRSYEQYF.

The chain couples TRBV27 to TRBJ2-7, with D uncertain. The germline V gene encodes CDR1 MNHEY and CDR2 SMNVEV (reference sequence). The germline V and J ends were trimmed by 2 bases and 9 bases, with 2 bases remaining between them. CDR3 length: 9 residues. Here the CDR3 reads CASSLGQYF. In nucleotides, the CDR3 is TGTGCCAGCAGTTTAGGGCAGTACTTC.

This chain links TRBV4-2 with TRBJ2-2, with 13 bases that match TRBD2. The CDR3 has 19 residues. With V trimmed by 2 bases and J by 0 bases, 6 bases remained unmatched. CDR1 and CDR2 from the germline V gene are LGHNA and YNFKEQ. Here the CDR3 DNA reads TGTGCCAGCAGCCAACCCCCGGGACTAGCGGGACCGAACACCGGGGAGCTGTTTTTT. Its translation is CASSQPPGLAGPNTGELFF.

This chain links TRBV27 with TRBJ1-3, with 7 positions matching TRBD1. This CDR3 contains 18 residues. V was clipped by 0 bases and J by 0 bases; unmatched bases: 8. Germline V CDR1 and CDR2: MNHEY, SMNVEV (reference sequence). CDR3 loop: CASSLSGQPLLSGNTIYF. The CDR3 DNA sequence: TGTGCCAGCAGTTTATCGGGACAGCCCCTTCTCTCTGGAAACACCATATATTTT.

This chain joins TRBV18 and TRBJ1-6; a weak D match, TRBD1 (6 bases). This CDR3 spans 17 amino acids. From germline, CDR1 is KGHSH and CDR2 LQKENI. V lost 6 bases to trimming and J lost 7 bases, with 22 bases between them. The CDR3 DNA follows: TGTGCCAGCTCGCAAGGATTTTCAGGGGCCGCCAATTCACCCCTCCACTTT. Amino acids: CASSQGFSGAANSPLHF.

The chain joins TRBV5-5 to TRBJ1-1; 7 bases agree with TRBD1. Germline V gives CDR1 SGHKS, CDR2 YYEKEE (reference sequence). The V segment lost 3 bases and the J segment 4 bases; nucleotides outside the gene matches: 3. The CDR3 sequence is 13 residues long. CDR3 coding DNA: TGTGCCAGCAGCTCACAGGGGTCCACTGAAGCTTTCTTT. Amino acids: CASSSQGSTEAFF.

This chain connects TRBV12-3 or TRBV12-4 to TRBJ1-3, with D unclear. The CDR3 covers 13 residues. Trimming shortened V by 3 bases and J by 2 bases, and 5 bases separated the two germline ends. The CDR3 spells CASSFWAGNTIYF. The CDR3 nucleotides are TGTGCCAGCAGTTTCTGGGCTGGAAACACCATATATTTT.

This clone was picked up one time. The chain recombines TRBV27 with TRBJ2-7; D uncertain. Germline V gives CDR1 MNHEY, CDR2 SMNVEV (reference sequence). The V and J ends lost 6 bases and 7 bases respectively, with 13 bases between them. CDR3 length: 12 amino acids. CDR3 sequence reads: CASSLILGEQYF. CDR3 bases: TGTGCCAGCAGCCTTATACTGGGTGAGCAGTACTTC.

This chain connects TRBV4-3 to TRBJ2-7, with a weak D call TRBD1 (6 bases). CDR1 and CDR2 from the germline V gene are LGHNA and YSLEER. There are 15 residues in the CDR3. V lost 1 base and J lost 3, with 13 bases in between. CDR3 in DNA: TGCGCCAGCAGCCAAGCACGAGGGGGAATCTACGAGCAGTACTTC. This gives the protein CASSQARGGIYEQYF.

This chain links TRBV5-4 with TRBJ2-4; 9 bases are shared with TRBD1. The germline CDR1 and CDR2 sequences are SGHNT and YYREEE (reference sequence). V was clipped by 1 base and J by 3 bases; unmatched bases: 11. The CDR3 runs to 18 residues. The CDR3 sequence is CASSLWGQGPSGKNIQYF. The CDR3 DNA reads as TGTGCCAGCAGCTTGTGGGGACAGGGTCCCTCTGGCAAAAACATTCAGTACTTC.

The chain is built from TRBV27 and TRBJ1-1; 12 bases line up with TRBD1. Looked up from germline, CDR1 is MNHEY and CDR2 is SMNVEV (reference sequence). V lost 5 bases and J lost 4; bases outside the gene matches: 11. CDR3 length equals 17 residues. The CDR3 region has the DNA TGTGCCAGCAGTCCACTCGGGACAGGGGGCTGGGGCACTGAAGCTTTCTTT. Amino acids: CASSPLGTGGWGTEAFF.

The chain has TRBV19 and TRBJ1-5; a weak D match, TRBD1 (5 bases). Deletions cut 5 bases from V and 6 bases from J, with 17 bases between. The germline V gene has CDR1 LNHDA and CDR2 SQIVND (reference sequence). This CDR3 contains 15 residues. CDR3 amino acids: CASSGGQVGSQPQHF. DNA of the CDR3: TGTGCCAGTAGTGGGGGTCAGGTGGGCTCTCAGCCCCAGCATTTT. The variable domain in full, completed from reference TRBV19 and TRBJ1-5, reads DGGITQSPKYLFRKEGQNVTLSCEQNLNHDAMYWYRQDPGQGLRLIYYSQIVNDFQKGDIAEGYSVSREKKESFPLTVTSAQKNPTAFYLCASSGGQVGSQPQHFGDGTRLSIL.